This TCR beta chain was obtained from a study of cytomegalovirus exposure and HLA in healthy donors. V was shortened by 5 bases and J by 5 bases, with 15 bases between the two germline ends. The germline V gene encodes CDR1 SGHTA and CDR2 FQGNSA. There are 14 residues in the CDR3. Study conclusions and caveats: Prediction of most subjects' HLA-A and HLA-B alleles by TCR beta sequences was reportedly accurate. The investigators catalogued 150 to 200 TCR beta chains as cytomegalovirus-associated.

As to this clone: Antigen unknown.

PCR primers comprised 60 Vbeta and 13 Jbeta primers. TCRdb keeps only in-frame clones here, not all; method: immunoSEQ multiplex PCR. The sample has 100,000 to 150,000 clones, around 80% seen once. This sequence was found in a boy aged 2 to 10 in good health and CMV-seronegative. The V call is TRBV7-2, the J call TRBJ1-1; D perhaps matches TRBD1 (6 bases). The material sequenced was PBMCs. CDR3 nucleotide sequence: TGTGCCAGCAGCCCCTACAGGGATAGAACTGAAGCTTTCTTT. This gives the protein CASSPYRDRTEAFF.